The clone carrying this T cell receptor beta chain appeared a few times. Its antigen is currently unknown. The sample is drawn from a study of T-cell memory formation after mild COVID-19. Study outcomes and limitations: Cross-reactive memory appears to have joined, as suggested by some responding clones showing up in pre-infection memory. CD8+ contracting clones occupied EMRA, while CD4+ ones occupied mainly CM and EM.

Trimming left V 8 bases short and J 0 bases short, with 8 bases between. CDR3 size: 13 residues. CDR1 and CDR2 (germline): LGHDT, YNNKEL (reference sequence). Researchers used 5'RACE with constant-segment primers to make TCR alpha and TCR beta cDNA libraries that carry sample barcodes and UMIs. TCRdb used MiXCR to reprocess the 5' RACE reads, holding one entry per CDR3 protein. The sample comprises under 450,000 distinct CDR3 sequences, around 20% of which are singletons, and around 20% rests with the top ten. The TCR originated in a man aged 18 to 35 who had mild COVID-19 (a few samples of this study predate the infection). Cell type and time point are not known. The sample consisted of PBMCs or a T cell subset sorted from them (not recorded which). The genes are TRBV3-1 and TRBJ1-3; maybe TRBD1 (5 bases). The CDR3 here is CASGTTSGNTIYF. In DNA form, the CDR3 reads TGTGCCAGCGGGACCACCTCTGGAAACACCATATATTTT.